The rows below give T cell receptor beta chains drawn from one sample of a study of OX40 agonist ivuxolimab in advanced cancers. This table comes from immunoSEQ multiplex PCR, and its TCRdb copy is limited to in-frame clones, with some not included. The data hold tens of thousands of clones, with about nine tenths observed a single time. Material: CD4+ or CD8+ T cells sorted from blood, obtained in a trial of the OX40 agonist ivuxolimab. The origin of the receptors is an adult with an advanced solid tumor such as melanoma, head and neck, liver or kidney cancer. CDR3s include the opening cysteine and the closing phenylalanine or tryptophan. D genes are given only for firm matches. Clone size is given for some rows only: seen once, a few or many times, or a class if the clone is expanded.

once,TRBV6-6,.,TRBJ2-7,CASSYSRGRRRASQYF,TGTGCCAGCAGTTACTCACGAGGGAGACGGAGGGCGTCGCAGTACTTC
.,TRBV7-2,TRBD1,TRBJ2-7,CASSPGQGDYEQYF,TGTGCCAGCAGCCCGGGACAGGGCGACTACGAGCAGTACTTC
.,TRBV20-1,.,TRBJ1-1,CSATRNTEAFF,TGCAGTGCTACCCGGAACACTGAAGCTTTCTTT
.,TRBV4-1,TRBD2,TRBJ2-1,CASSQELASNEQFF,TGCGCCAGCAGCCAAGAACTAGCGTCCAATGAGCAGTTCTTC
.,TRBV18,.,TRBJ1-2,CASSPDPGQNYGYTF,TGTGCCAGCTCACCGGACCCGGGGCAGAACTATGGCTACACCTTC
once,TRBV7-9,TRBD2,TRBJ2-7,CASSLARGDKQYF,TGTGCCAGCAGCTTAGCGCGGGGGGACAAGCAGTACTTC
once,TRBV6-1,.,TRBJ1-1,CASSDGRVGRTEAFF,TGTGCCAGCAGTGATGGGAGGGTCGGTCGCACTGAAGCTTTCTTT
.,TRBV6-5,.,TRBJ2-3,CASSYSNAPDTQYF,TGTGCCAGCAGTTACTCGAACGCGCCAGATACGCAGTATTTT
.,TRBV7-2,.,TRBJ1-3,CASSPQRNTIYF,TGTGCCAGCAGCCCACAGCGTAACACCATATATTTT
few,TRBV27,TRBD2,TRBJ2-5,CASSLLAGREETQYF,TGTGCCAGCAGTTTACTAGCGGGAAGGGAAGAGACCCAGTACTTC
.,TRBV11-2,TRBD2,TRBJ2-7,CASGLAGGNEQYF,TGTGCCAGCGGACTAGCGGGAGGAAACGAGCAGTACTTC
.,TRBV7-7,.,TRBJ2-5,CASSRAGQNQETQYF,TGTGCTAGCAGCCGGGCCGGACAGAACCAAGAGACCCAGTACTTC
.,TRBV11-2,TRBD2,TRBJ2-2,CASSPGLAGVNTGELFF,TGTGCCAGCAGCCCGGGACTAGCGGGGGTGAACACCGGGGAGCTGTTTTTT
.,TRBV7-8,TRBD2,TRBJ2-3,CASSSGTSGRLDTQYF,TGTGCCAGCAGCTCTGGGACTAGCGGGAGGTTGGATACGCAGTATTTT
.,TRBV6-1,.,TRBJ1-3,CASTSVSPGNTIYF,TGTGCCAGCACCTCCGTGAGTCCTGGAAACACCATATATTTT
.,TRBV25-1,TRBD1,TRBJ1-5,CASSAGQGQPQHF,TGTGCCAGCAGTGCCGGACAGGGTCAGCCCCAGCATTTT
.,TRBV28,.,TRBJ2-1,CASSSVSDEQFF,TGTGCCAGCAGTTCCGTCTCCGATGAGCAGTTCTTC
.,TRBV5-1,.,TRBJ2-3,CASSLSNPIDTQYF,TGCGCCAGCAGCTTGTCGAACCCGATAGATACGCAGTATTTT
.,TRBV6-5,.,TRBJ1-4,CASSQQGILHEKLFF,TGTGCCAGCAGTCAACAGGGAATTTTACATGAAAAACTGTTTTTT
once,TRBV9,.,TRBJ2-7,CASSALGGGEQYF,TGTGCCAGCAGCGCCCTCGGGGGTGGGGAGCAGTACTTC
.,TRBV5-1,.,TRBJ2-3,CASSSHLGATSTDTQYF,TGCGCCAGCAGCTCTCACCTGGGGGCTACTAGCACAGATACGCAGTATTTT
.,TRBV4-1,.,TRBJ2-3,CASSKNRGGSTDTQYF,TGCGCCAGCAGCAAAAACAGGGGGGGCAGCACAGATACGCAGTATTTT
.,TRBV6-1,.,TRBJ2-5,CASSESPRYQETQYF,TGTGCCAGCAGTGAATCCCCTCGATACCAAGAGACCCAGTACTTC
.,TRBV14,.,TRBJ2-7,CASSQGWRAEQYF,TGTGCCAGCAGCCAAGGGTGGCGGGCCGAGCAGTACTTC
.,TRBV5-4,TRBD2,TRBJ2-7,CASSPYTSGMDEQYF,TGTGCCAGCAGCCCCTACACTAGCGGGATGGACGAGCAGTACTTC
.,TRBV7-3,.,TRBJ2-6,CASSYEGSGANVLTF,TGTGCCAGCAGCTACGAGGGTTCTGGGGCCAACGTCCTGACTTTC
.,TRBV30,TRBD1,TRBJ1-4,CAWARDSSNEKLFF,TGTGCCTGGGCCAGGGACAGTTCTAATGAAAAACTGTTTTTT
.,TRBV27,.,TRBJ1-1,CASSLRWTAGEAFF,TGTGCCAGCAGTTTACGTTGGACCGCGGGGGAAGCTTTCTTT
.,TRBV27,.,TRBJ2-7,CASSFYDRSYEQYF,TGTGCCAGCAGTTTTTACGACCGCTCCTACGAGCAGTACTTC
.,TRBV4-2,.,TRBJ2-7,CASSQQGNTGKQYF,TGTGCCAGCAGCCAACAGGGTAATACGGGGAAGCAGTACTTC
.,TRBV10-2,TRBD1,TRBJ1-5,CASSEGTGATQPQHF,TGCGCCAGCAGTGAAGGGACAGGGGCTACTCAGCCCCAGCATTTT
.,TRBV5-6,.,TRBJ2-5,CASSLPGIPGEETQYF,TGTGCCAGCAGCTTACCGGGGATTCCGGGGGAAGAGACCCAGTACTTC
.,TRBV7-9,.,TRBJ1-1,CASFRQENTEAFF,TGTGCCAGCTTTCGACAGGAGAACACTGAAGCTTTCTTT
.,TRBV18,.,TRBJ1-1,CASSYSMNTEAFF,TGTGCCAGCTCATACAGCATGAACACTGAAGCTTTCTTT
few,TRBV6-6,.,TRBJ1-2,CASTLTPLGDGYTF,TGTGCCAGCACCTTAACCCCGTTAGGGGATGGCTACACCTTC
.,TRBV7-3,TRBD2,TRBJ2-7,CATSAGLAYYEQYF,TGTGCCACCTCGGCGGGACTAGCATACTACGAGCAGTACTTC
.,TRBV11-3,TRBD2,TRBJ2-1,CASSPGLAGGNEQFF,TGTGCCAGCAGCCCGGGACTAGCGGGAGGTAATGAGCAGTTCTTC
.,TRBV9,TRBD2,TRBJ2-1,CASSVTSGYNEQFF,TGTGCCAGCAGCGTGACTAGCGGTTACAATGAGCAGTTCTTC
.,TRBV7-8,.,TRBJ1-1,CASSPRDHNTEAFF,TGTGCCAGCAGCCCGCGGGATCATAACACTGAAGCTTTCTTT
.,TRBV28,.,TRBJ1-2,CASSLDLNYGYTF,TGTGCCAGCAGTCTGGACTTAAACTATGGCTACACCTTC
.,TRBV7-3,TRBD2,TRBJ2-5,CASSPRGAGGSETQYF,TGTGCCAGCAGCCCCCGGGGAGCGGGAGGCTCAGAGACCCAGTACTTC
.,TRBV11-2,.,TRBJ2-2,CASSLDFPGELFF,TGTGCCAGCAGCTTAGATTTTCCCGGGGAGCTGTTTTTT
few,TRBV10-3,TRBD2,TRBJ2-4,CAISESSGGSSMDIQYF,TGTGCCATCAGTGAGTCGTCCGGGGGGTCAAGTATGGACATTCAGTACTTC
.,TRBV10-3,.,TRBJ2-1,CAISPGGGRGGQWEQFF,TGTGCCATCAGCCCCGGTGGGGGGCGCGGGGGACAATGGGAGCAGTTCTTC
.,TRBV10-3,TRBD1,TRBJ1-2,CAISGLRDRDGYTF,TGTGCCATCAGTGGTTTGAGGGACAGGGATGGCTACACCTTC